These 16 T cell receptor beta chains originate from one sample sequenced in a study of T cells after yellow fever vaccination. TCRdb re-called the 5' RACE reads through MiXCR, storing one row per CDR3 protein. The table shows about 29,000 distinct CDR3 sequences, with under 6% occurring only once. This specimen was CD8+ T cells sorted from PBMCs, taken 10 days after the yellow fever booster vaccination. Receptors were obtained from a man aged 25 to 40 who received the YFV17D yellow fever vaccine.

Notes on this clonotype: Just one base apart from a much larger clone, this may be a read error. The chain has TRBV18 and TRBJ2-7, with no clear D. The CDR3 consists of 13 residues. Germline-derived CDR1 and CDR2 are KGHSH and LQKENI. This CDR3 is CANSPSDGYEQYF. The DNA of the CDR3 is TGTGCCAACTCACCTTCGGACGGCTACGAGCAGTACTTC.

Ten or more counts support this clonotype. The rearrangement uses TRBV4-3 and TRBJ2-3; D tentatively fits TRBD1 or TRBD2 (5 bases each). Germline V CDR1 and CDR2: LGHNA, YSLEER. V dropped 3 bases and J dropped 8 bases, with 18 bases sitting between them. The CDR3 has 15 residues. CDR3 nucleotides: TGCGCCAGCAGCCATTCCCCTCTAACTGGGGGTACGCAGTATTTT. As protein: CASSHSPLTGGTQYF.

There are many counts of this clonotype. The V and J genes are TRBV7-9 and TRBJ1-5, with D maybe TRBD1 (5 bases). In germline, CDR1 is SEHNR, CDR2 FQNEAQ (reference sequence). This CDR3 region has 16 residues. Trimming stripped 4 bases from V and 2 bases from J, with 15 bases between. CDR3 protein: CASSSTRGAGNQPQHF. For the CDR3, the DNA is TGTGCCAGCAGCTCGACACGGGGCGCCGGCAATCAGCCCCAGCATTTT.

This clonotype was observed many times. The genes are TRBV7-8 and TRBJ2-1; 8 bases line up with TRBD2. This CDR3 comprises 17 residues. V lost 1 base to trimming and J lost 4 bases; unmatched junction nucleotides: 9. Looked up from germline, CDR1 is SGHVS and CDR2 is FQNEAQ. The CDR3 here is CASSLEPGLAGYNEQFF. The CDR3 DNA reads TGTGCCAGCAGCTTAGAACCAGGGCTAGCGGGTTACAATGAGCAGTTCTTC. The full variable domain, completed using reference TRBV7-8 and TRBJ2-1, is GAGVSQSPRYKVAKRGQDVALRCDPISGHVSLFWYQQALGQGPEFLTYFQNEAQLDKSGLPSDRFFAERPEGSVSTLKIQRTQQEDSAVYLCASSLEPGLAGYNEQFFGPGTRLTVL.

The table lists this clonotype with many counts. The chain couples TRBV5-1 to TRBJ2-1, with D perhaps assigned TRBD1 or TRBD2 (5 bases each). The length of the CDR3 is 13 residues. Germline V gene sequence: CDR1 SGHRS, CDR2 YFSETQ. V dropped 4 bases and J dropped 5 bases, with 10 bases sitting between them. CDR3 nucleotide sequence: TGCGCCAGCAGCGTGGGACGTCACAATGAGCAGTTCTTC. Translated: CASSVGRHNEQFF.

This clonotype has just a few counts. V is TRBV29-1 and J is TRBJ2-3; 12 bases are shared with TRBD2. Trimming removed 4 bases from V and 1 base from J; junction bases left unmatched: 12. The CDR3 length is 18 residues. Germline V gene lookup returns CDR1 SQVTM and CDR2 ANQGSEA. The CDR3 sequence: CSVAETSGSPYGTDTQYF. CDR3 in DNA: TGCAGCGTTGCAGAGACTAGCGGGAGTCCCTACGGCACAGATACGCAGTATTTT.

This clonotype showed up many times. This chain connects TRBV6-1 to TRBJ2-1; 8 positions agree with TRBD1. In germline, CDR1 is MNHNS, CDR2 SASEGT. The V and J ends lost 10 bases and 2 bases, in that order; junction bases with no gene match: 7. The CDR3 runs 14 residues. The CDR3 nucleotides are TGTGCCATTCAAGACAGGGGCCCCTACAATGAGCAGTTCTTC. This codes for CAIQDRGPYNEQFF.

This clonotype has only one observation. The chain has TRBV12-3 or TRBV12-4 and TRBJ2-4, with TRBD1 as a possible D gene (6 bases). The V end was cut by 5 bases, the J end by 7 bases, with 12 bases between. The CDR3 length is 13 residues. The CDR3 DNA is TGTGCCAGCAGTACGGGACACCTTAACATTCAGTACTTC. Encoded protein: CASSTGHLNIQYF.

This clonotype was detected ten times or more. The genes are TRBV19 and TRBJ2-2; D uncertain. This CDR3 region has 16 residues. Per the germline V gene, CDR1 is LNHDA and CDR2 is SQIVND (reference sequence). V lost 6 bases and J lost 0, with 14 bases in between. CDR3 coding DNA: TGTGCCAGTAGGATCTGGACCGAGCCGAACACCGGGGAGCTGTTTTTT. Its protein is CASRIWTEPNTGELFF.

V is TRBV27 and J is TRBJ2-1, with 9 positions matching TRBD2. Looked up from germline, CDR1 is MNHEY and CDR2 is SMNVEV (reference sequence). The CDR3 sequence is 15 residues long. Trimming at V came to 3 bases and at J to 9 bases, leaving 9 bases not matched to a gene. The DNA for the CDR3 is TGTGCCAGCAGTTTGGGGGTAGCGGGAGTCGGTGAGCAGTTCTTC. It yields the protein CASSLGVAGVGEQFF.

This clonotype was observed at least ten times. This sequence joins TRBV10-3 and TRBJ1-4; possibly TRBD1 for D (5 bases). Germline V gene sequence: CDR1 ENHRY, CDR2 SYGVKD. Trimming left V 0 bases short and J 5 bases short, with 10 bases between. This CDR3 comprises 15 residues. CDR3 nucleotide sequence: TGTGCCATCAGTGAGTCGAGGGACGGCAATGAAAAACTGTTTTTT. Translated: CAISESRDGNEKLFF.

This clonotype was seen many times. This chain joins TRBV19 and TRBJ2-1, with unresolved D. V shed 7 bases and J shed 8 bases, with 21 bases lying between them. The CDR3 has 15 amino acids. Looked up from germline, CDR1 is LNHDA and CDR2 is SQIVND (reference sequence). CDR3 sequence reads: CASNSRLTLWDEQFF. In DNA form, the CDR3 reads TGTGCCAGTAACTCTAGGCTAACCTTGTGGGATGAGCAGTTCTTC.

The table lists this clonotype with many counts. This chain uses TRBV20-1 with TRBJ2-7; 7 bases map to TRBD2. Unmatched junction bases numbered 9, after V lost 4 bases and J lost 0 bases. The germline V gene has CDR1 DFQATT and CDR2 SNEGSKA (reference sequence). This CDR3 is built from 15 residues. CDR3: CSATYTSASSYEQYF. In nucleotides, the CDR3 is TGCAGTGCTACCTACACTAGCGCATCCTCCTACGAGCAGTACTTC.

This clonotype was counted at least ten times. This chain uses TRBV3-1 with TRBJ2-2; D is uncertain. The germline V and J ends were trimmed by 3 bases and 1 base, with 6 bases remaining between them. Germline V gene lookup returns CDR1 LGHDT and CDR2 YNNKEL (reference sequence). The CDR3 spans 14 residues. The CDR3 bases are TGTGCCAGCAGCCAGGGCCTGAACACCGGGGAGCTGTTTTTT. It yields the protein CASSQGLNTGELFF. Filled out from reference TRBV3-1 and TRBJ2-2, the complete variable domain reads DTAVSQTPKYLVTQMGNDKSIKCEQNLGHDTMYWYKQDSKKFLKIMFSYNNKELIINETVPNRFSPKSPDKAHLNLHINSLELGDSAVYFCASSQGLNTGELFFGEGSRLTVL.

This clonotype has a count of ten or more. The chain employs TRBV7-8 and TRBJ2-7; 15 nucleotides align to TRBD2. The CDR3 is 18 amino acids. The germline gives CDR1 SGHVS, CDR2 FQNEAQ. V was clipped by 6 bases and J by 5 bases; unmatched bases: 14. The CDR3 DNA sequence: TGTGCCAGCAGTTATAATCCGGGACTAGCGGGAGGTCACCACGAGCAGTACTTC. Amino acids: CASSYNPGLAGGHHEQYF.

This clonotype was detected ten times or more. This sequence joins TRBV27 and TRBJ2-5; 9 bases are a match to TRBD1. The CDR3 is 16 amino acids. V lost 5 bases and J lost 4; bases outside the gene matches: 11. The germline CDR1 and CDR2 sequences are MNHEY and SMNVEV (reference sequence). The CDR3 is CASSITPGTGRETQYF. Here the CDR3 DNA reads TGTGCCAGCAGTATAACCCCCGGGACAGGGAGAGAGACCCAGTACTTC.